Listed below are T cell receptor beta chains from one sample, sequenced in a study of metastatic and nonmetastatic thyroid tumors. MiXCR was used by TCRdb to re-call the PCR reads. The sample carries roughly 18,000 clones, about a third recorded once. Sequences were obtained from tumor tissue. All receptors come from a male donor with papillary thyroid cancer or a benign thyroid nodule (not recorded which). Some clones in this sample may be carry-over from other donors' samples. CDR3s include the opening cysteine and the closing phenylalanine or tryptophan. The D gene is left open where the match is weak. The listing skips clone size in some rows; elsewhere it reads once, few, many or a size class.

len,v_gene,d_gene,abundance,j_gene,CDR3aa,CDR3nt
12,TRBV28,-,-,TRBJ1-1,CASSQDISEAFF,TGTGCCAGCAGTCAGGACATTAGTGAAGCTTTCTTT
13,TRBV24-1,TRBD1,medium-sized,TRBJ1-2,CATRGDSYYGYTF,TGTGCCACCAGGGGGGACAGCTACTATGGCTACACCTTC
14,TRBV2,-,-,TRBJ1-1,CASSDGGVYTEAFF,TGTGCCAGCAGTGACGGGGGAGTGTACACTGAAGCTTTCTTT
16,TRBV5-4,-,many,TRBJ1-5,CASSLGGVGSNQPQHF,TGTGCCAGCAGCTTGGGTGGGGTCGGAAGCAATCAGCCCCAGCATTTT
11,TRBV29-1,-,many,TRBJ2-7,CSVEEAYEQYF,TGCAGCGTTGAAGAGGCCTACGAGCAGTACTTC
15,TRBV18,-,-,TRBJ1-4,CASSPRQGAYEKLFF,TGTGCCAGCTCACCACGCCAAGGGGCATATGAAAAACTGTTTTTT
14,TRBV4-2,TRBD1,-,TRBJ1-4,CASSPGQGDEKLFF,TGTGCCAGCAGCCCGGGACAGGGTGATGAAAAACTGTTTTTT
15,TRBV2,TRBD1,few,TRBJ1-4,CASRSRDSLNEKLFF,TGTGCCAGCAGGTCCCGGGACAGCCTTAATGAAAAACTGTTTTTT
15,TRBV20-1,-,-,TRBJ2-7,CSARDRRQDQVEQYF,TGCAGTGCTAGAGATCGTCGGCAGGACCAGGTCGAGCAGTACTTC
16,TRBV6-1,-,medium-sized,TRBJ2-7,CASSFGDKRGSYEQYF,TGTGCCAGCAGTTTCGGGGACAAGCGGGGCTCCTACGAGCAGTACTTC
15,TRBV5-1,TRBD1,-,TRBJ2-1,CASSPTGTDHNEQFF,TGCGCCAGCAGCCCAACGGGGACAGATCACAATGAGCAGTTCTTC
12,TRBV13,-,many,TRBJ1-1,CASSLTNTEAFF,TGTGCCAGCAGCCTGACGAACACTGAAGCTTTCTTT
12,TRBV7-2,-,few,TRBJ2-1,CASSLANNEQFF,TGTGCAAGCAGCTTAGCAAACAATGAGCAGTTCTTC
17,TRBV5-1,-,many,TRBJ2-1,CASSLGVAAQKGNEQFF,TGCGCCAGCAGCTTGGGGGTAGCGGCCCAAAAGGGCAATGAGCAGTTCTTC
15,TRBV7-3,TRBD2,-,TRBJ2-1,CASRSGGTTYNDQFF,TGTGCCAGCAGATCCGGGGGGACTACCTACAATGATCAGTTCTTC
17,TRBV6-6,-,many,TRBJ1-4,CASSYEIRGFQNEKLFF,TGTGCCAGCAGTTACGAGATCAGGGGCTTTCAGAATGAAAAACTGTTTTTT
16,TRBV11-1,TRBD2,once,TRBJ2-7,CASSLTSSGSSYEQYF,TGTGCCAGCAGCTTAACCTCTAGCGGGAGTTCCTACGAGCAGTACTTC
13,TRBV7-8,-,many,TRBJ2-5,CASRTRTQETQYF,TGTGCCAGCAGGACCCGGACCCAGGAGACCCAGTACTTC
14,TRBV27,-,few,TRBJ2-7,CAGSQLGGTYEQYF,TGTGCCGGCAGTCAACTTGGGGGAACCTACGAGCAGTACTTC